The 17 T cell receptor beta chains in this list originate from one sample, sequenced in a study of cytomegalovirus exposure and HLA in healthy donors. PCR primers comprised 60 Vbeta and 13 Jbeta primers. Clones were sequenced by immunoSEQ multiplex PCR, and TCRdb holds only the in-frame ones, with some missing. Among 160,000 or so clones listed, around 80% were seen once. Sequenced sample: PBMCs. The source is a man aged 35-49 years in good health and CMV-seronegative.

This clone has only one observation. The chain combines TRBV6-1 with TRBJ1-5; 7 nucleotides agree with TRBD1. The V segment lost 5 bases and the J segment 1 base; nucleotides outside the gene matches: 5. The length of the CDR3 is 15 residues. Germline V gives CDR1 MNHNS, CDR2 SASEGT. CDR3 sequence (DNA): TGTGCCAGCAGTAGCCAACAGGGGAGCAATCAGCCCCAGCATTTT. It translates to CASSSQQGSNQPQHF.

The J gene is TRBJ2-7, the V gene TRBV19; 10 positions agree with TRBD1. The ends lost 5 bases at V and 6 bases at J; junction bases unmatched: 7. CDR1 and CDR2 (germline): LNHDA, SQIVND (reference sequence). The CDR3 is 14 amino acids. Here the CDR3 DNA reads TGTGCCAGTAGTCCTCGACAGGGGGCCAGCGAGCAGTACTTC. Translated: CASSPRQGASEQYF.

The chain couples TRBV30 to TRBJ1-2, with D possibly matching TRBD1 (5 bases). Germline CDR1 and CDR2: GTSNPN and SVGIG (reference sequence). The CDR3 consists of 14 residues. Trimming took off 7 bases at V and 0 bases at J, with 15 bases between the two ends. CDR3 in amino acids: CASNGGAPNYGYTF. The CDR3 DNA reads TGTGCCTCCAACGGAGGGGCCCCTAACTATGGCTACACCTTC.

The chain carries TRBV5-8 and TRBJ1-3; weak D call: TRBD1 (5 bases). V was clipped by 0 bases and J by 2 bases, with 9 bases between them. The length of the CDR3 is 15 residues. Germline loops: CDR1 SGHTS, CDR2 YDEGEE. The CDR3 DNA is TGTGCCAGCAGCTTGGGGCAGGGTCCTGGAAACACCATATATTTT. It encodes CASSLGQGPGNTIYF.

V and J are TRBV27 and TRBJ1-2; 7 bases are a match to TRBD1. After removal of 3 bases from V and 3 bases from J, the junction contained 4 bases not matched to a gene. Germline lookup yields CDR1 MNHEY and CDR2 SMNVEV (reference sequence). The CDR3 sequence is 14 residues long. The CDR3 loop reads CASSFTGAYYGYTF. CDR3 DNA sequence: TGTGCCAGCAGTTTTACAGGGGCGTACTATGGCTACACCTTC.

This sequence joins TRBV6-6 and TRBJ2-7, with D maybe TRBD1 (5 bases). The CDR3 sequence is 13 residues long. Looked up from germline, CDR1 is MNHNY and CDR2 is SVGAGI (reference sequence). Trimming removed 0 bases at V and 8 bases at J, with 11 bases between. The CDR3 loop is CASSYSQGSKQYF. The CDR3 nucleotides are TGTGCCAGCAGTTACTCTCAGGGATCCAAGCAGTACTTC.

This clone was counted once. In DNA form, the CDR3 reads TGTGCCAGCAGTTCCGGGACAGCAATTTGGCCCCAGCATTTT. Translated, it gives CASSSGTAIWPQHF. V is TRBV28 and J is TRBJ1-5, with 7 positions matching TRBD1. V lost 4 bases and J lost 9; bases outside the gene matches: 9. The CDR3 runs to 14 residues. Looked up from germline, CDR1 is MDHEN and CDR2 is SYDVKM.

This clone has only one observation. CDR3 nucleotides: TGCAGCGTTGAAGATGGACAGACTGAAGCTTTCTTT. Its protein is CSVEDGQTEAFF. The chain joins TRBV29-1 to TRBJ1-1; perhaps TRBD1 as D (6 bases). The CDR3 covers 12 residues. Germline V gene data show CDR1 as SQVTM and CDR2 as ANQGSEA. The ends were cut back, 0 bases at V and 5 bases at J, with 7 bases in the middle.

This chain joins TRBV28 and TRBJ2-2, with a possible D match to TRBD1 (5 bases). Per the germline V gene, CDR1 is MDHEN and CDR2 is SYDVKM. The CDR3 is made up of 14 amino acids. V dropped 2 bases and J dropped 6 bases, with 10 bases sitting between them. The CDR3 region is CASSLQGRSGELFF. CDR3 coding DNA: TGTGCCAGCAGTTTACAGGGTCGGTCCGGGGAGCTGTTTTTT.

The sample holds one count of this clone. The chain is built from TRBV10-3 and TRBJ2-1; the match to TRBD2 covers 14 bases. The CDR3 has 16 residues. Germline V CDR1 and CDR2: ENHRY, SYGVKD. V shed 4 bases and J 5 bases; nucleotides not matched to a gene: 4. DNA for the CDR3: TGTGCCATCAGTGCGGGACTAGCGGGAGTAGACAATGAGCAGTTCTTC. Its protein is CAISAGLAGVDNEQFF.

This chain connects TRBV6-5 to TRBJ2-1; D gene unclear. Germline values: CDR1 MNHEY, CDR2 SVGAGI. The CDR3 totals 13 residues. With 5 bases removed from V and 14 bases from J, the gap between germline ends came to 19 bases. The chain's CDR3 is CASSEAPQNKEFF. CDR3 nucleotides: TGTGCCAGCAGTGAAGCGCCGCAAAACAAGGAGTTCTTC.

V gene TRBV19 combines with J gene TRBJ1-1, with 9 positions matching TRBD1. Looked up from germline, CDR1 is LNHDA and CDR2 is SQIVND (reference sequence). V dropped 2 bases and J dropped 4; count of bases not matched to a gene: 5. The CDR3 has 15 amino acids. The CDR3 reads CASSITGTGTTEAFF. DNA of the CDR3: TGTGCCAGTAGTATAACCGGGACAGGGACCACTGAAGCTTTCTTT.

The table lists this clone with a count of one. The CDR3 region has the DNA TGCAGTGCCGGGGTGGAGTACGAGCAGTACGTC. This translates into CSAGVEYEQYV. J is TRBJ2-7 and V is TRBV20-1, with a possible D match to TRBD2 (5 bases). The CDR3 consists of 11 residues. The ends were cut back, 6 bases at V and 4 bases at J, with 10 bases in the middle. Per the germline V gene, CDR1 is DFQATT and CDR2 is SNEGSKA (reference sequence).

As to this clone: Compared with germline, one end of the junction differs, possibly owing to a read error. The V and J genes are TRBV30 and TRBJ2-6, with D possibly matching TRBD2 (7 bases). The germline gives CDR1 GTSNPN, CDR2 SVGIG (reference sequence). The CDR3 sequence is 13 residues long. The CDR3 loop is CAWSIAGANGLTF. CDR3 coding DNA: TGTGCCTGGAGTATCGCGGGGGCCAACGGCCTGACTTTC.

The CDR3 bases are TGTGCCAGCAGTGAATATACGGGGTTGAACACTGAAGCTTTCTTT. Its translation is CASSEYTGLNTEAFF. The V gene is TRBV25-1, the J gene TRBJ1-1; unclear D gene. CDR1 is MGHDK and CDR2 is SYGVNS in the germline V gene. Trimming took 0 bases from V and 0 from J, leaving 8 bases between them. The CDR3 is made up of 15 amino acids.

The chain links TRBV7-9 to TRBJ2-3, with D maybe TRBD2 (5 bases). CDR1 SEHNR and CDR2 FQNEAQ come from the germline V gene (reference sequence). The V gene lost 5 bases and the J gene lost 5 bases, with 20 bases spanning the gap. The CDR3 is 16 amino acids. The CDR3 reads CASSPRTGNWEDTQYF. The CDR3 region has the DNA TGTGCCAGCAGCCCACGGACGGGGAACTGGGAAGATACGCAGTATTTT.

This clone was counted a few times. The CDR3 protein is CASSLSGTFEAFF. CDR3 nucleotides: TGTGCCAGCAGTTTATCGGGCACCTTCGAAGCTTTCTTT. The chain recombines TRBV27 with TRBJ1-1; D gene ambiguous. Between the trimmed V and J ends, which lost 0 bases and 8 bases, there was a span of 10 bases. This CDR3 is 13 amino acids long. Germline V gene data show CDR1 as MNHEY and CDR2 as SMNVEV (reference sequence).